The entry below gives a single T cell receptor beta chain sequence along with its context. Its antigen is unidentified. These data belong to a study of cytomegalovirus exposure and HLA in healthy donors. Data came from immunoSEQ multiplex PCR; TCRdb stores just in-frame clones and leaves some out. The table records 250,000 to 350,000 clones, more than 80% of them present only once. Whole-study results and caveats: In vitro, three CMV-associated chains proved specific for CMV antigens.

The V gene lost 8 bases and the J gene lost 2 bases, with 11 bases spanning the gap. Germline V lookup: CDR1 SEHNR, CDR2 FQNEAQ (reference sequence). This CDR3 spans 13 amino acids. This chain links TRBV7-9 with TRBJ2-3; D perhaps matches TRBD1 (5 bases). The source is a woman aged 18-29 years in good health and CMV-seronegative. The sequenced material came from PBMCs. CDR3 bases: TGTGCCAGCCTTGACAGCTACACAGATACGCAGTATTTT. Protein product: CASLDSYTDTQYF.